Listed here are 3 T cell receptor beta chains from one sample, sequenced in a study of T cells in Graves' hyperthyroidism and ophthalmopathy. TCR beta CDR3 region amplification was performed from RNA transcripts. First-round RT-PCR targeting the TCR CDR3 was performed with the HTBI primer set. MiXCR, run by TCRdb on the multiplex PCR reads, gives a single entry per CDR3 protein. This sample has around 300,000 distinct CDR3 sequences; 25% to 30% occur once, and the top ten carry about a quarter. The sequencing sample was made of blood. The receptors originated from a man aged 35-49 years with Graves' hyperthyroidism that later progressed to Graves' ophthalmopathy.

This clonotype came up many times. This chain joins TRBV19 and TRBJ2-7, with TRBD1 identical over 7 bases. CDR1 LNHDA and CDR2 SQIVND come from the germline V gene (reference sequence). CDR3 size: 16 residues. V dropped 3 bases and J dropped 1; count of bases not matched to a gene: 9. The CDR3 DNA is TGTGCCAGTAGTATCATCTCTCGGGGACAGTCCTACGAGCAGTACTTC. This sequence encodes CASSIISRGQSYEQYF.

The chain links TRBV12-3 or TRBV12-4 to TRBJ1-1, with D hard to call. The CDR3 sequence is 12 residues long. V shed 6 bases and J shed 10 bases, with 15 bases lying between them. The CDR3 loop reads CASRRDLGGAFF. The CDR3 nucleotides read TGTGCCAGCAGGAGAGACTTGGGAGGAGCTTTCTTT.

The chain is built from TRBV12-3 or TRBV12-4 and TRBJ2-1; 7 bases match TRBD2. The CDR3 sequence is 12 residues long. V lost 4 bases, J lost 9 bases, and 3 bases stayed unmatched. DNA of the CDR3: TGTGCCAGCAGTTGGAGCGGGACTGAGCAGTTCTTC. Amino acids: CASSWSGTEQFF.